This entry lists 12 T cell receptor beta chains sequenced from one sample in a study of cytomegalovirus exposure and HLA in healthy donors. Produced via immunoSEQ multiplex PCR; TCRdb's table is partial and in-frame only. The sample contains 100,000 to 120,000 clones, roughly 84% of which appear only once. Sequenced sample: PBMCs. The receptors here all came from a woman aged 18-29 years in good health and CMV-seronegative.

This clone was seen a single time. The chain links TRBV4-1 to TRBJ2-1; 7 nucleotides align to TRBD1. The germline gives CDR1 MGHRA, CDR2 YSYEKL. The CDR3 is made up of 18 amino acids. After removal of 3 bases from V and 3 bases from J, the junction contained 14 bases not matched to a gene. CDR3: CASSHVINRGRLYNEQFF. The CDR3 DNA reads as TGCGCCAGCAGCCATGTTATAAACAGGGGCCGTCTCTACAATGAGCAGTTCTTC.

J is TRBJ1-5 and V is TRBV10-1, with D uncertain. Between the trimmed V and J ends, which lost 7 bases and 0 bases, there was a span of 16 bases. CDR1 WNHNN and CDR2 SYGVQD come from the germline V gene (reference sequence). The CDR3 is 16 residues long. The CDR3 protein is CASTRLTGNSNQPQHF. The CDR3 DNA reads as TGCGCCAGCACCCGATTGACGGGGAATAGCAATCAGCCCCAGCATTTT.

Comments on this clone: This same CDR3 is encoded by further DNA sequences in the sample. V gene TRBV7-9 combines with J gene TRBJ2-7, with D possibly being TRBD2 (6 bases). The CDR3 runs 13 residues. The V gene's germline CDR1 is SEHNR and CDR2 FQNEAQ (reference sequence). V was clipped by 6 bases and J by 0 bases, with 9 bases between them. CDR3 bases: TGTGCCAGCAGTCCGGGACTCTCCTACGAGCAGTACTTC. Translation gives CASSPGLSYEQYF.

This clone has a handful of counts. The J gene is TRBJ2-1, the V gene TRBV30, with TRBD1 identical over 7 bases. Germline V gene sequence: CDR1 GTSNPN, CDR2 SVGIG (reference sequence). V shed 1 base, J shed 4 bases, and the junction held 4 bases outside the gene matches. The CDR3 is made up of 14 amino acids. CDR3 residues: CAWSEGAKYNEQFF. CDR3 DNA: TGTGCCTGGAGTGAGGGGGCGAAATACAATGAGCAGTTCTTC.

V and J are TRBV27 and TRBJ2-1, with D maybe TRBD2 (5 bases). CDR3 length: 14 amino acids. Trimming shortened V by 6 bases and J by 6 bases, and 15 bases separated the two germline ends. CDR1 and CDR2 (germline): MNHEY, SMNVEV (reference sequence). The CDR3: CASSRRGGLNEQFF. The CDR3 DNA reads as TGTGCCAGCAGCCGCCGGGGTGGGCTCAATGAGCAGTTCTTC.

CDR3: CASSLSTGMNTEAFF. For the CDR3, the DNA is TGCGCCAGCAGCCTATCGACAGGGATGAACACTGAAGCTTTCTTT. The chain couples TRBV5-1 to TRBJ1-1; 7 bases agree with TRBD1. The germline V gene has CDR1 SGHRS and CDR2 YFSETQ. The CDR3 spans 15 residues. After removal of 4 bases from V and 0 bases from J, the junction contained 6 bases not matched to a gene. The whole variable domain, filled in from reference TRBV5-1 and TRBJ1-1, reads KAGVTQTPRYLIKTRGQQVTLSCSPISGHRSVSWYQQTPGQGLQFLFEYFSETQRNKGNFPGRFSGRQFSNSRSEMNVSTLELGDSALYLCASSLSTGMNTEAFFGQGTRLTVV.

The rearrangement joins TRBV28 to TRBJ1-6; 7 bases map to TRBD1. The CDR3 is 14 residues long. J gave up 6 bases and V 10 bases, and 9 bases lay outside the gene matches. Germline assignment: CDR1 MDHEN and CDR2 SYDVKM. The CDR3 DNA reads as TGTGCCACATCACCAGACAGGGTTAATTCACCCCTCCACTTT. Protein: CATSPDRVNSPLHF.

The chain carries TRBV13 and TRBJ1-1; TRBD1 matches 10 bases. J gave up 2 bases and V 5 bases, and 5 bases lay outside the gene matches. The CDR3 has 15 amino acids. Germline CDR1 reads PRHDT; CDR2 reads FYEKMQ (reference sequence). Here the CDR3 reads CASSGDRGLNTEAFF. As DNA, the CDR3 is TGTGCCAGCAGCGGAGACAGGGGGCTAAACACTGAAGCTTTCTTT.

CDR3 sequence: CASSPGGNTGELFF. CDR3 DNA sequence: TGTGCCAGCAGCCCAGGGGGCAACACCGGGGAGCTGTTTTTT. This sequence joins TRBV7-3 and TRBJ2-2, with 8 bases fitting TRBD1. Germline V gene data show CDR1 as SGHTA and CDR2 as FQGTGA. The trim removed 5 bases at V and 2 bases at J, leaving 1 base unmatched. The CDR3 length is 14 residues.

This chain links TRBV19 with TRBJ1-5; unclear D gene. The CDR3 contains 12 residues. The germline V gene has CDR1 LNHDA and CDR2 SQIVND (reference sequence). The V gene lost 3 bases and the J gene lost 11 bases, with 11 bases spanning the gap. The CDR3 region has the DNA TGTGCCAGTAGTATGAGCTCCTCGGCCCAGCATTTT. Its protein is CASSMSSSAQHF.

This chain joins TRBV2 and TRBJ2-3; D possibly corresponds to TRBD1 (6 bases). This CDR3 comprises 12 residues. CDR1 and CDR2 from the germline V gene are SNHLY and FYNNEI. Trimming took off 8 bases at V and 3 bases at J, with 9 bases between the two ends. CDR3: CASLTGTDTQYF. In DNA form, the CDR3 reads TGTGCCAGCCTTACAGGGACAGATACGCAGTATTTT.

V usage is TRBV6-5 and J usage is TRBJ2-7; possibly TRBD2 for D (6 bases). The CDR3 is made up of 14 amino acids. The V and J ends lost 3 bases and 2 bases respectively, with 11 bases between them. CDR1 is MNHEY, CDR2 SVGAGI, per germline. The CDR3 is CASSYEEGTYEQYF. The CDR3 DNA reads TGTGCCAGCAGTTATGAGGAGGGGACCTACGAGCAGTACTTC.